Shown below are 8 T cell receptor beta chains from a single sample sequenced in a study of cytomegalovirus exposure and HLA in healthy donors. TCRdb's table, derived via immunoSEQ multiplex PCR, lists solely in-frame clones and lacks some. The table shows 200,000 to 300,000 clones, with about nine tenths occurring only once. The sequencing input was PBMCs. These receptors were obtained from a woman aged 25 to 45 in good health and CMV-seronegative.

The chain combines TRBV9 with TRBJ2-1; D possibly matches TRBD1 or TRBD2 (5 bases each). Between the trimmed V and J ends, which lost 4 bases and 4 bases, there was a span of 18 bases. Germline lookup yields CDR1 SGDLS and CDR2 YYNGEE. CDR3 length equals 16 residues. Here the CDR3 reads CASSLRGAGLYNEQFF. CDR3 nucleotide sequence: TGTGCCAGCAGCCTCCGAGGGGCGGGCCTTTACAATGAGCAGTTCTTC. The full variable domain, rest sourced from reference TRBV9 and TRBJ2-1, is DSGVTQTPKHLITATGQRVTLRCSPRSGDLSVYWYQQSLDQGLQFLIQYYNGEERAKGNILERFSAQQFPDLHSELNLSSLELGDSALYFCASSLRGAGLYNEQFFGPGTRLTVL.

The chain links TRBV7-9 to TRBJ1-5, with D possibly being TRBD1 (5 bases). CDR1 and CDR2 from the germline V gene are SEHNR and FQNEAQ (reference sequence). The CDR3 is made up of 13 amino acids. Trimming shortened V by 5 bases and J by 4 bases, and 9 bases separated the two germline ends. CDR3 residues: CASSKDRNQPQHF. The CDR3 nucleotides are TGTGCCAGCAGCAAAGACAGAAATCAGCCCCAGCATTTT.

V usage is TRBV25-1 and J usage is TRBJ2-1; maybe TRBD1 (6 bases). Deletions cut 3 bases from V and 12 bases from J, with 18 bases between. Germline V CDR1 and CDR2: MGHDK, SYGVNS. The CDR3 consists of 14 residues. The CDR3 spells CASSDLWQGQVQFF. CDR3 nucleotides: TGTGCCAGCAGTGATTTGTGGCAGGGACAAGTGCAGTTCTTC.

The chain is built from TRBV15 and TRBJ2-7; D call uncertain. Looked up from germline, CDR1 is LNHNV and CDR2 is YYDKDF (reference sequence). V was clipped by 0 bases and J by 6 bases, with 9 bases between them. CDR3 size: 13 residues. The CDR3 bases are TGTGCCACCAGCAGAGATCTGGTTTCCGAGCAGTACTTC. Amino acids: CATSRDLVSEQYF.

This sequence joins TRBV28 and TRBJ1-1; 8 bases are shared with TRBD1. CDR3 length equals 14 residues. Germline V gene data show CDR1 as MDHEN and CDR2 as SYDVKM. V trimming: 7 bases; J trimming: 6 bases; junction bases outside the gene matches: 10. CDR3 region: CASIPHRGEPEAFF. The CDR3, as DNA: TGTGCCAGCATCCCCCACAGGGGGGAGCCTGAAGCTTTCTTT.

The CDR3 reads CASSYSGVNGYTF. The CDR3 region has the DNA TGTGCCAGCAGTTACTCCGGGGTGAATGGCTACACCTTC. The chain carries TRBV6-5 and TRBJ1-2, with no clear D. Trimming left V 0 bases short and J 6 bases short, with 8 bases between. This CDR3 comprises 13 residues. In germline, CDR1 is MNHEY, CDR2 SVGAGI.

This rearrangement joins TRBV11-1 to TRBJ2-3; 10 positions agree with TRBD1. The V gene's germline CDR1 is SGHAT and CDR2 FQDESV (reference sequence). Losses at the gene ends were 1 base for V and 2 bases for J; bases not matched to a gene: 12. The CDR3 is 19 amino acids. CDR3 sequence: CASSLEGQGKYPYTDTQYF. The CDR3 DNA reads TGTGCCAGCAGCTTAGAGGGACAGGGGAAGTATCCCTACACAGATACGCAGTATTTT.

The V and J genes are TRBV15 and TRBJ2-3; 7 bases line up with TRBD2. The CDR3 length is 13 residues. V dropped 5 bases and J dropped 3; count of bases not matched to a gene: 2. Germline CDR1 is LNHNV and CDR2 is YYDKDF (reference sequence). The CDR3 spells CATSGGGTDTQYF. The CDR3 DNA follows: TGTGCCACCAGCGGGGGGGGGACAGATACGCAGTATTTT.